The clone carrying this T cell receptor beta chain was detected only a few times. This CDR3 is 17 amino acids long. V shed 3 bases, J shed 0 bases, and the junction held 6 bases outside the gene matches. CDR1 is SGHRS and CDR2 is YFSETQ in the germline V gene. This sample was included in a study of blood T cell repertoires in COVID-19. About the research overall: From the United States, Italy and Spain came samples of acute and convalescent COVID-19. The analysed material was cDNA or gDNA that came from T cells, B-cell-depleted T cells, or PBMCs.

Under the authors' procedure: Estimation of nucleated cell counts relied on the amplification of reference gene primers. Generated by immunoSEQ multiplex PCR, the TCRdb table keeps only in-frame clones and is missing some. That table is the source of V, J and clone size, and D and trimming were worked out from the DNA. This sample has around 140,000 clones, with about 86% found just once. Sequenced: peripheral blood. The chain is built from TRBV5-1 and TRBJ2-6; 7 nucleotides agree with TRBD1. The clonotype comes from a woman aged 55-70 years with active or convalescent COVID-19. CDR3 loop: CASSWGQLPSGANVLTF. CDR3 DNA: TGCGCCAGCAGCTGGGGACAGCTCCCCTCTGGGGCCAACGTCCTGACTTTC. Supplemented by reference TRBV5-1 and TRBJ2-6, the full variable domain reads KAGVTQTPRYLIKTRGQQVTLSCSPISGHRSVSWYQQTPGQGLQFLFEYFSETQRNKGNFPGRFSGRQFSNSRSEMNVSTLELGDSALYLCASSWGQLPSGANVLTFGAGSRLTVL.